This is a list of T cell receptor beta chains from one sample in a study of blood T cells in healthy people across ages. MiXCR, run by TCRdb on the 5' RACE reads, gives a single entry per CDR3 protein. The table includes more than 800,000 distinct CDR3 sequences, 29% detected once. The sequenced sample consisted of blood. The receptors derive from a woman aged 80 or over in good health. Both conserved end residues are part of each CDR3. Each record gives: V gene, D gene, CDR3 length, clone size, J gene, CDR3 protein, CDR3 DNA. D genes are given only for firm matches. Size tells how often a clone was seen (once, few, many) or the class of an expanded clone, and some rows leave it out.

v_gene: TRBV29-1; d_gene: NA; len: 12; abundance: NA; j_gene: TRBJ1-2; CDR3aa: CSVVDRTYGYTF; CDR3nt: TGCAGCGTTGTGGACCGGACATATGGCTACACCTTC
v_gene: TRBV7-2; d_gene: TRBD1; len: 13; abundance: few; j_gene: TRBJ2-7; CDR3aa: CASSSIGGDRCHF; CDR3nt: TGTGCCAGCAGCTCGATTGGCGGGGACAGGTGCCACTTC
v_gene: TRBV12-2; d_gene: NA; len: 16; abundance: NA; j_gene: TRBJ2-7; CDR3aa: CASRLIGRGRFSKQYF; CDR3nt: TGTGCAAGTCGCTTAATCGGTCGCGGCAGGTTCTCAAAGCAGTACTTC
v_gene: TRBV18; d_gene: TRBD2; len: 17; abundance: many; j_gene: TRBJ2-5; CDR3aa: CASSPILAGGMEETQYF; CDR3nt: TGTGCCAGCTCACCAATCCTAGCGGGGGGCATGGAAGAGACCCAGTACTTC
v_gene: TRBV7-6; d_gene: NA; len: 16; abundance: many; j_gene: TRBJ2-4; CDR3aa: CASSFGQPLAKNIQYF; CDR3nt: TGTGCCAGCAGCTTCGGGCAGCCACTAGCCAAAAACATTCAGTACTTC
v_gene: TRBV4-2; d_gene: NA; len: 11; abundance: many; j_gene: TRBJ1-2; CDR3aa: CASSPGAGYTF; CDR3nt: TGTGCCAGCAGCCCCGGGGCTGGCTACACCTTC
v_gene: TRBV7-2; d_gene: NA; len: 14; abundance: few; j_gene: TRBJ2-5; CDR3aa: CASSPTGLGNEQYF; CDR3nt: TGTGCCAGCAGCCCTACAGGGCTCGGCAATGAGCAGTACTTC
v_gene: TRBV7-2; d_gene: TRBD1; len: 14; abundance: many; j_gene: TRBJ2-4; CDR3aa: CASSSPDRENIQYF; CDR3nt: TGTGCCAGCAGCTCCCCTGACAGGGAAAACATTCAGTACTTC
v_gene: TRBV7-9; d_gene: NA; len: 15; abundance: few; j_gene: TRBJ2-5; CDR3aa: CASSHTDRISSEQYF; CDR3nt: TGTGCCAGCAGCCACACCGACAGAATATCCAGTGAGCAGTACTTC
v_gene: TRBV20-1; d_gene: NA; len: 17; abundance: many; j_gene: TRBJ2-3; CDR3aa: CSAMSPGPRRSTDTQYF; CDR3nt: TGCAGTGCTATGTCCCCGGGACCACGAAGGAGCACAGATACGCAGTATTTT
v_gene: TRBV7-6; d_gene: NA; len: 14; abundance: NA; j_gene: TRBJ2-7; CDR3aa: CASSLERNSYEQYF; CDR3nt: TGTGCCAGCAGCTTAGAACGGAACTCCTACGAGCAGTACTTC
v_gene: TRBV7-2; d_gene: NA; len: 15; abundance: NA; j_gene: TRBJ1-5; CDR3aa: CTSSLGGAGNQPQHF; CDR3nt: TGTACCAGCAGCTTAGGGGGCGCCGGCAATCAGCCCCAGCATTTT
v_gene: TRBV11-2; d_gene: TRBD2; len: 15; abundance: many; j_gene: TRBJ2-3; CDR3aa: CASSVTSGGTDTQYF; CDR3nt: TGTGCCAGCAGCGTAACTAGCGGGGGCACAGATACGCAGTATTTT
v_gene: TRBV10-3; d_gene: NA; len: 12; abundance: many; j_gene: TRBJ2-7; CDR3aa: CAIRALTYEQYF; CDR3nt: TGTGCCATCAGGGCCCTTACATACGAGCAGTACTTC
v_gene: TRBV12-3/TRBV12-4; d_gene: TRBD1; len: 17; abundance: many; j_gene: TRBJ2-7; CDR3aa: CASSLGTGRAFGYEQYF; CDR3nt: TGTGCCAGCAGTTTAGGGACAGGGAGAGCCTTTGGCTACGAGCAGTACTTC
v_gene: TRBV27; d_gene: NA; len: 15; abundance: NA; j_gene: TRBJ2-2; CDR3aa: CASSPTGRTTGELFF; CDR3nt: TGTGCCAGCAGTCCCACGGGGAGGACCACCGGGGAGCTGTTTTTT
v_gene: TRBV2; d_gene: NA; len: 14; abundance: NA; j_gene: TRBJ2-7; CDR3aa: CASSARQGSYERYF; CDR3nt: TGTGCCAGCAGTGCTAGGCAGGGATCCTACGAGCGGTACTTC
v_gene: TRBV11-2; d_gene: NA; len: 13; abundance: many; j_gene: TRBJ2-5; CDR3aa: CASSLGPSETQYF; CDR3nt: TGTGCCAGCAGCTTGGGCCCGAGCGAGACCCAGTACTTC
v_gene: TRBV6-2/TRBV6-3; d_gene: NA; len: 17; abundance: few; j_gene: TRBJ1-1; CDR3aa: CASSSGGWRVSNTEAFF; CDR3nt: TGTGCCAGCAGTTCAGGAGGTTGGAGGGTGTCGAACACTGAAGCTTTCTTT
v_gene: TRBV6-5; d_gene: NA; len: 14; abundance: many; j_gene: TRBJ2-3; CDR3aa: CASARAGGSDTQYF; CDR3nt: TGTGCCAGCGCACGGGCAGGTGGGTCAGATACGCAGTATTTT
v_gene: TRBV7-9; d_gene: TRBD1; len: 18; abundance: NA; j_gene: TRBJ2-1; CDR3aa: CTSSPDRGPPRLYNEQFF; CDR3nt: TGTACCAGCAGCCCCGACAGGGGCCCCCCTAGACTCTACAATGAGCAGTTCTTC
v_gene: TRBV4-3; d_gene: NA; len: 13; abundance: few; j_gene: TRBJ1-1; CDR3aa: CASSLSRRTEAFF; CDR3nt: TGCGCCAGCAGCCTCTCCAGGAGGACTGAAGCTTTCTTT
v_gene: TRBV7-2; d_gene: TRBD2; len: 17; abundance: NA; j_gene: TRBJ2-1; CDR3aa: CASSFGLAGTRYNEQFF; CDR3nt: TGTGCCAGCAGCTTTGGACTAGCGGGGACCCGTTACAATGAGCAGTTCTTC
v_gene: TRBV20-1; d_gene: NA; len: 17; abundance: many; j_gene: TRBJ1-4; CDR3aa: CSASHRLRGPTNEKLFF; CDR3nt: TGCAGTGCTAGCCATCGACTTAGGGGACCTACTAATGAAAAACTGTTTTTT
v_gene: TRBV5-1; d_gene: NA; len: 12; abundance: many; j_gene: TRBJ2-1; CDR3aa: CASRRDSDEQFF; CDR3nt: TGCGCCAGCAGGCGGGACTCCGATGAGCAGTTCTTC
v_gene: TRBV20-1; d_gene: TRBD1; len: 13; abundance: NA; j_gene: TRBJ1-2; CDR3aa: CSARDPGGWGRTF; CDR3nt: TGCAGTGCTAGAGATCCAGGGGGCTGGGGTCGGACCTTC
v_gene: TRBV7-2; d_gene: NA; len: 15; abundance: many; j_gene: TRBJ2-4; CDR3aa: CASSYDRIAKNIQYF; CDR3nt: TGTGCCAGCAGCTACGACAGGATAGCCAAAAACATTCAGTACTTC
v_gene: TRBV20-1; d_gene: NA; len: 16; abundance: NA; j_gene: TRBJ1-6; CDR3aa: CSARFGGRTYNSPLHF; CDR3nt: TGCAGTGCTAGATTCGGGGGACGGACCTATAATTCACCCCTCCACTTT
v_gene: TRBV7-6; d_gene: NA; len: 14; abundance: NA; j_gene: TRBJ2-5; CDR3aa: CASSLASPQETQYF; CDR3nt: TGTGCCAGCAGCTTAGCGAGCCCTCAAGAGACCCAGTACTTC
v_gene: TRBV5-1; d_gene: TRBD1; len: 16; abundance: NA; j_gene: TRBJ2-3; CDR3aa: CASSLGQGANTDTQYF; CDR3nt: TGCGCCAGCAGCCTAGGACAGGGGGCAAACACAGATACGCAGTATTTT
v_gene: TRBV12-3/TRBV12-4; d_gene: NA; len: 12; abundance: few; j_gene: TRBJ1-1; CDR3aa: CAGLGRPTEAFF; CDR3nt: TGTGCCGGCTTGGGCAGGCCCACTGAAGCTTTCTTT
v_gene: TRBV7-2; d_gene: NA; len: 14; abundance: NA; j_gene: TRBJ1-1; CDR3aa: CASSILKGNTEAFF; CDR3nt: TGTGCCAGCAGCATTTTAAAAGGGAACACTGAAGCTTTCTTT
v_gene: TRBV7-2; d_gene: NA; len: 15; abundance: few; j_gene: TRBJ1-6; CDR3aa: CASSRGQFYNSPLHF; CDR3nt: TGTGCCAGCAGCCGAGGACAGTTTTATAATTCACCCCTCCACTTT
v_gene: TRBV7-2; d_gene: TRBD2; len: 15; abundance: NA; j_gene: TRBJ2-1; CDR3aa: CASSFRGGGGGEQFF; CDR3nt: TGTGCCAGCAGCTTTCGAGGAGGCGGCGGGGGGGAGCAGTTCTTC
v_gene: TRBV7-8; d_gene: NA; len: 15; abundance: NA; j_gene: TRBJ1-1; CDR3aa: CASSWNLRGNTEAFF; CDR3nt: TGTGCCAGCAGCTGGAACCTCAGGGGTAACACTGAAGCTTTCTTT
v_gene: TRBV7-2; d_gene: NA; len: 14; abundance: NA; j_gene: TRBJ2-1; CDR3aa: CASSLNGRVDEQFF; CDR3nt: TGTGCCAGCAGCTTAAACGGGAGAGTCGATGAGCAGTTCTTC
v_gene: TRBV20-1; d_gene: TRBD2; len: 19; abundance: few; j_gene: TRBJ2-2; CDR3aa: CSARVSWRASGPGTGELFF; CDR3nt: TGCAGTGCTAGAGTATCCTGGAGGGCTAGCGGGCCCGGCACCGGGGAGCTGTTTTTT
v_gene: TRBV5-1; d_gene: NA; len: 17; abundance: NA; j_gene: TRBJ2-1; CDR3aa: CASSLRLTGDLYNEQFF; CDR3nt: TGCGCCAGCAGCTTGAGGCTAACGGGAGATCTTTACAATGAGCAGTTCTTC
v_gene: TRBV6-5; d_gene: NA; len: 13; abundance: NA; j_gene: TRBJ1-1; CDR3aa: CACSGVGTNEAFF; CDR3nt: TGTGCCTGCAGTGGCGTGGGTACCAATGAAGCTTTCTTT
v_gene: TRBV28; d_gene: TRBD1; len: 15; abundance: many; j_gene: TRBJ2-7; CDR3aa: CASSRTWTGAYEQYF; CDR3nt: TGTGCCAGCAGTCGCACTTGGACAGGCGCCTACGAGCAGTACTTC
v_gene: TRBV7-9; d_gene: NA; len: 13; abundance: NA; j_gene: TRBJ1-1; CDR3aa: CASSLRGGPEAFF; CDR3nt: TGTGCCAGCAGCTTAAGGGGCGGGCCTGAAGCTTTCTTT
v_gene: TRBV18; d_gene: TRBD1; len: 17; abundance: few; j_gene: TRBJ2-6; CDR3aa: CASSPTGGKTGANVLTF; CDR3nt: TGTGCCAGCTCACCGACAGGGGGTAAAACTGGGGCCAACGTCCTGACTTTC
v_gene: TRBV11-2; d_gene: NA; len: 15; abundance: NA; j_gene: TRBJ2-5; CDR3aa: CASSPGVGIKETQYF; CDR3nt: TGTGCCAGCAGCCCGGGGGTGGGGATAAAAGAGACCCAGTACTTC
v_gene: TRBV20-1; d_gene: NA; len: 17; abundance: many; j_gene: TRBJ2-5; CDR3aa: CSARDLSRGPRAETQYF; CDR3nt: TGCAGTGCTAGAGATCTGTCGCGGGGACCGCGGGCAGAGACCCAGTACTTC
v_gene: TRBV6-1; d_gene: NA; len: 12; abundance: NA; j_gene: TRBJ1-1; CDR3aa: CASSVWGSEAFF; CDR3nt: TGTGCCAGCAGTGTTTGGGGCTCTGAAGCTTTCTTT
v_gene: TRBV5-5; d_gene: NA; len: 15; abundance: many; j_gene: TRBJ2-1; CDR3aa: CASSLVFGAYNEQFF; CDR3nt: TGTGCCAGCAGCTTAGTGTTTGGGGCCTACAATGAGCAGTTCTTC
v_gene: TRBV2; d_gene: NA; len: 17; abundance: NA; j_gene: TRBJ2-1; CDR3aa: CASSPLTGTHLYNEQFF; CDR3nt: TGTGCCAGCAGTCCACTTACAGGGACCCACCTCTACAATGAGCAGTTCTTC
v_gene: TRBV3-1; d_gene: TRBD1; len: 13; abundance: many; j_gene: TRBJ1-1; CDR3aa: CASSLRQGSEAFF; CDR3nt: TGTGCCAGCAGCCTCCGACAGGGCTCTGAAGCTTTCTTT
v_gene: TRBV30; d_gene: NA; len: 11; abundance: many; j_gene: TRBJ2-1; CDR3aa: CAWSVGYEQFF; CDR3nt: TGTGCCTGGAGTGTTGGCTATGAGCAGTTCTTC
v_gene: TRBV27; d_gene: NA; len: 13; abundance: many; j_gene: TRBJ1-6; CDR3aa: CASRPAGSSPLHF; CDR3nt: TGTGCCAGCAGACCGGCAGGGAGCTCACCCCTCCACTTT